This TCR beta chain was found in a study of CD8 T cells in ankylosing spondylitis. TCRdb reanalysed the 5' RACE reads using MiXCR and keeps one entry per CDR3 protein. Of 150,000 to 200,000 distinct CDR3 sequences detected, 13% appear once; the ten largest clones hold 9.5% to 12%. V was trimmed by 5 bases and J by 6 bases, leaving 14 bases between them. The CDR3 is made up of 13 amino acids. CDR1 is DFQATT and CDR2 is SNEGSKA in the germline V gene (reference sequence). Points from the study as a whole: Reportedly, significant enrichment of disease-linked clones occurred in matched ankylosing spondylitis synovial fluid. A subset of motif variants has previously been described in the synovial fluid and blood of reactive arthritis. CD8+ cells made up the disease-linked clones, which were relatively rare in peripheral blood.

This clonotype was seen repeatedly, ten times or more. As yet, its antigen is unknown. Sequencing used blood, either unsorted or a sorted T cell fraction (not recorded which). The receptor's source is a female donor with ankylosing spondylitis or in good health (not recorded which). The chain uses TRBV20-1 and TRBJ2-1; D unresolved. For the CDR3, the DNA is TGCAGTGCTGGCTTAGGTGGGTCCAATGAGCAGTTCTTC. It translates to CSAGLGGSNEQFF.